This T cell receptor beta chain was obtained from a study of Graves' ophthalmopathy and Graves' hyperthyroidism. Study-level findings and limits: At roughly 67% sensitivity and 72.22% specificity, the model predicted progression of the ophthalmopathy.

The V gene's germline CDR1 is MDHEN and CDR2 SYDVKM. The V gene lost 10 bases and the J gene lost 6 bases, with 12 bases spanning the gap. The CDR3 is 11 residues long. This clonotype has ten or more counts. Its antigen is as yet unknown. The sequenced template was RNA, covering the TCR beta CDR3 region. HTBI-primed RT-PCR formed the first round, and a multiplex PCR formed the second. TCRdb redid the calling of the multiplex PCR reads with MiXCR, one entry per CDR3 protein. The sample includes around 170,000 distinct CDR3 sequences, approximately 40% of them seen just once. Other autoimmune diseases, uncontrolled infections, pregnancy or lactation ruled patients out of participation. Diagnosis was based on clinical symptoms, serum thyroxine, TRAb, thyroid ultrasound and orbital computed tomography. PBMCs were obtained from roughly 10 ml of fresh peripheral blood.

The chain combines TRBV28 with TRBJ1-1, with D uncertain. This sequence was found in a woman between 40 and 55 years old with Graves' ophthalmopathy. The sample consisted of peripheral blood. CDR3 residues: CATAESPEAFF. CDR3 nucleotide sequence: TGTGCCACCGCGGAGTCCCCTGAAGCTTTCTTT.